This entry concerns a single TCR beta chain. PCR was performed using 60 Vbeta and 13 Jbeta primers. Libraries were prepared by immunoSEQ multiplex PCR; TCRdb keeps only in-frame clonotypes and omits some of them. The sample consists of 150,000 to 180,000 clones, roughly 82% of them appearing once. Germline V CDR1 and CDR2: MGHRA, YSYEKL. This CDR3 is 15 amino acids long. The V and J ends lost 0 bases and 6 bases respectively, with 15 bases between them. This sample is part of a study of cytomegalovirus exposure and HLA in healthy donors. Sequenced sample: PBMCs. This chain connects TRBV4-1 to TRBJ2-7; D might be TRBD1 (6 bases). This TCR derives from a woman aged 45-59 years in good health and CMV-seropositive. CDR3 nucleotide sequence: TGCGCCAGCAGCCAAGATGTCGCCAGGGGTTCCGAGCAGTACTTC. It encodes CASSQDVARGSEQYF.